The 24 T cell receptor beta chains listed next were all sequenced from one sample in a study of identifying expanded T cells in peripheral blood. The data were produced by immunoSEQ multiplex PCR, yet TCRdb's version contains in-frame clones alone and is incomplete. The sample yields fewer than 55,000 clones, 82% seen once. The sequenced sample was blood. The receptors derive from a person aged 18 to 75 in good health.

The chain links TRBV14 to TRBJ2-2; D is unresolved. Germline V gene lookup returns CDR1 SGHDN and CDR2 FVKESK. V lost 0 bases and J lost 4, with 9 bases in between. This CDR3 is 15 amino acids long. DNA of the CDR3: TGTGCCAGCAGCCAAGATCGCGTTCGCACCGGGGAGCTGTTTTTT. Translating it yields CASSQDRVRTGELFF.

This clone was observed once. The chain's CDR3 is CASSYTSRSTDTQYF. For the CDR3, the DNA is TGTGCCAGCTCGTATACTAGCAGAAGCACAGATACGCAGTATTTT. V usage is TRBV18 and J usage is TRBJ2-3; TRBD2 is a possible D gene (6 bases). This CDR3 has 15 residues. Germline V gives CDR1 KGHSH, CDR2 LQKENI. V gave up 6 bases and J gave up 0 bases, with 13 bases separating them.

This chain links TRBV29-1 with TRBJ2-5; 8 positions match TRBD1. CDR3 size: 13 residues. J lost 5 bases, V lost 7 bases, and 9 bases had no gene match. From germline, CDR1 is SQVTM and CDR2 ANQGSEA. CDR3 sequence (DNA): TGCAGCGCCGAAAATGACAGGGGTGAGACCCAGTACTTC. Translation gives CSAENDRGETQYF.

In its sample, this clone was seen once. V usage is TRBV7-2 and J usage is TRBJ2-6; D is undetermined. Trimming shortened V by 2 bases and J by 3 bases, and 8 bases separated the two germline ends. Germline values: CDR1 SGHTA, CDR2 FQGNSA. The length of the CDR3 is 15 residues. DNA of the CDR3: TGTGCCAGCAGCTTATTGGGTTTTGGGGCCAACGTCCTGACTTTC. Residues: CASSLLGFGANVLTF.

This chain links TRBV6-5 with TRBJ1-1; maybe TRBD1 (6 bases). V shed 4 bases and J shed 8 bases, with 17 bases lying between them. In germline, CDR1 is MNHEY, CDR2 SVGAGI. This CDR3 contains 14 residues. CDR3 bases: TGTGCCAGCAGTTTCACCACCCCTAGGGGGGAAGCTTTCTTT. Translating it yields CASSFTTPRGEAFF.

This clone was seen a single time. The rearrangement uses TRBV19 and TRBJ2-3; D tentatively reads TRBD1 or TRBD2 (6 bases each). V was shortened by 6 bases and J by 3 bases, with 16 bases between the two germline ends. CDR3 size: 15 residues. Germline CDR1 reads LNHDA; CDR2 reads SQIVND (reference sequence). CDR3: CASRPRGGMTDTQYF. CDR3 DNA sequence: TGTGCCAGTAGACCCAGGGGAGGTATGACAGATACGCAGTATTTT.

The rearrangement links TRBV18 to TRBJ1-1; 10 nucleotides match TRBD1. Germline values: CDR1 KGHSH, CDR2 LQKENI. CDR3 length: 14 amino acids. The V and J ends lost 3 bases and 5 bases, in that order; junction bases with no gene match: 3. The CDR3 DNA reads TGTGCCAGCTCACCGACAGGGGGCGGAACTGAAGCTTTCTTT. As protein: CASSPTGGGTEAFF.

The chain employs TRBV25-1 and TRBJ2-5; D is unresolved. Trimming pared 4 bases from V and 2 bases from J, leaving 5 bases between. The CDR3 spans 12 residues. Per germline, CDR1 MGHDK and CDR2 SYGVNS. The CDR3 nucleotides read TGTGCCAGCAGTGGGGATCAAGAGACCCAGTACTTC. Its protein product is CASSGDQETQYF.

The chain uses TRBV7-2 and TRBJ1-2; unclear D gene. V lost 5 bases and J 1 base, leaving 14 bases between the germline ends. CDR1 and CDR2 from the germline V gene are SGHTA and FQGNSA. This CDR3 contains 15 residues. The CDR3 DNA is TGTGCCAGCAGCCCTGATCCGGTGTTTAACTATGGCTACACCTTC. Translated: CASSPDPVFNYGYTF.

This sequence joins TRBV2 and TRBJ2-1; D is uncertain. This CDR3 is 14 amino acids long. The germline gives CDR1 SNHLY, CDR2 FYNNEI. V lost 6 bases and J lost 6, with 15 bases in between. The CDR3 spells CASRPGPRSNEQFF. CDR3 DNA sequence: TGTGCCAGCAGGCCGGGCCCCCGAAGCAATGAGCAGTTCTTC.

This sequence joins TRBV7-3 and TRBJ2-3, with D possibly TRBD1 on 6 matching bases. V gave up 3 bases and J gave up 0 bases, with 7 bases separating them. This CDR3 is 14 amino acids long. Per germline, CDR1 SGHTA and CDR2 FQGTGA. In DNA, the CDR3 is TGTGCCAGCAGCTTGCAGGGGAGCACAGATACGCAGTATTTT. This gives the protein CASSLQGSTDTQYF.

The chain has TRBV7-3 and TRBJ2-7; a possible D gene is TRBD2 (5 bases). The CDR3 contains 15 residues. With 3 bases removed from V and 3 bases from J, the gap between germline ends came to 15 bases. Germline CDR1 and CDR2: SGHTA and FQGTGA. The CDR3 DNA follows: TGTGCCAGCAGCTTCGGAGGTTCGACCATCTACGAGCAGTACTTC. It specifies CASSFGGSTIYEQYF.

This clone was seen a handful of times. The chain recombines TRBV19 with TRBJ2-7; unclear D gene. Trimming removed 4 bases from V and 6 bases from J, with 7 bases in between. Per the germline V gene, CDR1 is LNHDA and CDR2 is SQIVND (reference sequence). The CDR3 is 11 amino acids. The CDR3, as DNA: TGTGCCAGTAGTAGCCGCTCCGAGCAGTACTTC. This sequence encodes CASSSRSEQYF.

Details on this clone: Germline is not matched at one junction end, which may reflect a read error. The sample has other DNA sequences that encode this CDR3 too. The V call is TRBV6-5, the J call TRBJ2-7; D remains unclear. CDR1 MNHEY and CDR2 SVGAGI come from the germline V gene. The CDR3 consists of 11 residues. This CDR3 reads CASSSNYEQYF. The CDR3 nucleotides read TGTGCCAGCAGTAGTAATTACGAGCAGTATTTC.

V and J are TRBV11-3 and TRBJ2-7, with TRBD1 as a possible D gene (6 bases). The germline V and J ends were trimmed by 7 bases and 7 bases, with 20 bases remaining between them. CDR3 length: 14 amino acids. Germline loops: CDR1 SGHNT, CDR2 YENEEA. CDR3 DNA: TGTGCCAGCATGCTAAGGGGGATCGGCTGGGAGCAGTACTTC. Its protein product is CASMLRGIGWEQYF.

The chain links TRBV7-9 to TRBJ2-1; no definite D call. The CDR3 is 13 residues long. V lost 1 base and J 6 bases, leaving 7 bases between the germline ends. The germline gives CDR1 SEHNR, CDR2 FQNEAQ (reference sequence). The CDR3 DNA is TGTGCCAGCAGCTTAGGACGGCTCAATGAGCAGTTCTTC. Translation gives CASSLGRLNEQFF. Full variable domain (outside the CDR3, taken from reference TRBV7-9 and TRBJ2-1): DTGVSQNPRHKITKRGQNVTFRCDPISEHNRLYWYRQTLGQGPEFLTYFQNEAQLEKSRLLSDRFSAERPKGSFSTLEIQRTEQGDSAMYLCASSLGRLNEQFFGPGTRLTVL.

J is TRBJ2-1 and V is TRBV14; no reliable D call. Germline V gene data show CDR1 as SGHDN and CDR2 as FVKESK. Trimming took off 1 base at V and 4 bases at J, with 5 bases between the two ends. The CDR3 loop spans 13 amino acids. The CDR3 sequence: CASSQVRYNEQFF. In DNA form, the CDR3 reads TGTGCCAGCAGCCAAGTACGGTACAATGAGCAGTTCTTC. The full variable domain, in which reference TRBV14 and TRBJ2-1 provide the parts outside the CDR3, is EAGVTQFPSHSVIEKGQTVTLRCDPISGHDNLYWYRRVMGKEIKFLLHFVKESKQDESGMPNNRFLAERTGGTYSTLKVQPAELEDSGVYFCASSQVRYNEQFFGPGTRLTVL.

This clone was detected only a few times. The gene calls are TRBV6-1 and TRBJ1-5; D remains unclear. This CDR3 comprises 12 residues. Germline-derived CDR1 and CDR2 are MNHNS and SASEGT. V lost 0 bases, J lost 13 bases, and 10 bases lay in between. The CDR3 region is CASSEALRTQHF. The CDR3 DNA follows: TGTGCCAGCAGTGAAGCGCTAAGGACGCAGCATTTT.

This chain connects TRBV27 to TRBJ2-1; a possible D gene is TRBD2 (6 bases). In germline, CDR1 is MNHEY, CDR2 SMNVEV (reference sequence). V lost 3 bases to trimming and J lost 16 bases, with 16 bases between them. This CDR3 region has 12 residues. Here the CDR3 DNA reads TGTGCCAGCAGTTTGGGGGGACTTGAGGTTTTCTTC. It encodes CASSLGGLEVFF.

The rearrangement joins TRBV30 to TRBJ2-2, with 9 nucleotides matching TRBD2. Germline assignment: CDR1 GTSNPN and CDR2 SVGIG (reference sequence). This CDR3 is built from 15 residues. J gave up 6 bases and V 4 bases, and 9 bases lay outside the gene matches. CDR3 coding DNA: TGTGCCTGGAAACGCGGGAGGGCCGATCCCGGGGAGCTGTTTTTT. Its translation: CAWKRGRADPGELFF.

V usage is TRBV18 and J usage is TRBJ1-1, with D maybe TRBD1 (5 bases). From germline, CDR1 is KGHSH and CDR2 LQKENI. The V gene lost 2 bases and the J gene lost 3 bases, with 7 bases spanning the gap. The CDR3 runs to 13 residues. In nucleotides, the CDR3 is TGTGCCAGCTCACCAACGGGGGACACTGAAGCTTTCTTT. Translated: CASSPTGDTEAFF. Filled out from reference TRBV18 and TRBJ1-1, the complete variable domain reads NAGVMQNPRHLVRRRGQEARLRCSPMKGHSHVYWYRQLPEEGLKFMVYLQKENIIDESGMPKERFSAEFPKEGPSILRIQQVVRGDSAAYFCASSPTGDTEAFFGQGTRLTVV.

The rearrangement uses TRBV2 and TRBJ1-1, with a tentative D call TRBD1 (5 bases). Trimming removed 3 bases from V and 2 bases from J, with 16 bases in between. Germline CDR1 reads SNHLY; CDR2 reads FYNNEI. The CDR3 totals 16 residues. DNA for the CDR3: TGTGCCAGCAGTGATATGGGGTTTGGGACCAACACTGAAGCTTTCTTT. It specifies CASSDMGFGTNTEAFF.

This clone was observed a single time. The chain links TRBV6-5 to TRBJ2-2; D possibly uses TRBD1 or TRBD2 (6 bases each). The CDR3 covers 15 residues. Trimming took off 5 bases at V and 4 bases at J, with 14 bases between the two ends. Per germline, CDR1 MNHEY and CDR2 SVGAGI. In DNA form, the CDR3 reads TGTGCCAGCAGTCAGGATGGGGGGCTCACCGGGGAGCTGTTTTTT. Translated: CASSQDGGLTGELFF.

J is TRBJ1-2 and V is TRBV5-6; 11 nucleotides match TRBD1. Per the germline V gene, CDR1 is SGHDT and CDR2 is YYEEEE. CDR3 length equals 16 residues. The J segment lost 3 bases and the V segment lost 4 bases, leaving 8 bases of the junction unmatched. CDR3 in amino acids: CASSPRTGGDYYGYTF. The CDR3 DNA is TGTGCCAGCAGCCCCCGGACAGGGGGCGATTACTATGGCTACACCTTC.